These 23 T cell receptor beta chains were sequenced from one sample in a study of T-cell memory formation after mild COVID-19. TCRdb processed the 5' RACE reads anew with MiXCR; each CDR3 protein has one entry. The profile shows approximately 210,000 distinct CDR3 sequences, over 9.5% of them singletons. The source material was PBMCs or a T cell subset sorted from them (not recorded which). The receptors were gathered from a man aged 18 to 30 who had mild COVID-19 (a few samples of this study predate the infection). Cell type and time point are not known.

The table lists this clonotype with a few counts. The V gene is TRBV20-1, the J gene TRBJ1-6, with D possibly matching TRBD1 (6 bases). The CDR3 runs to 14 residues. Trimming took 1 base from V and 11 from J, leaving 15 bases between them. Germline-derived CDR1 and CDR2 are DFQATT and SNEGSKA (reference sequence). CDR3 sequence: CSARVGGQGTPLHF. The DNA of the CDR3 is TGCAGTGCTAGAGTGGGGGGCCAGGGTACACCCCTCCACTTT.

This clonotype was counted a few times. The CDR3 DNA sequence: TGTGCCAGCAGCGTAGACGCAGGCGGGGGATCCACTGAAGCTTTCTTT. Protein: CASSVDAGGGSTEAFF. The chain links TRBV9 to TRBJ1-1; the D gene is possibly TRBD1 (5 bases). CDR3 length: 16 residues. V was clipped by 0 bases and J by 4 bases, with 16 bases between them. Germline lookup yields CDR1 SGDLS and CDR2 YYNGEE.

The DNA of the CDR3 is TGTGCCAGCAGCGTAGGGCTAGCGGCAAACATTCAGTACTTC. Amino acid sequence: CASSVGLAANIQYF. The rearrangement joins TRBV9 to TRBJ2-4, with 7 nucleotides matching TRBD2. The junction had 3 bases not matched to a gene; V was cut back by 0 bases and J by 6 bases. From germline, CDR1 is SGDLS and CDR2 YYNGEE. This CDR3 is 14 amino acids long. Full variable domain (remainder filled in from reference TRBV9 and TRBJ2-4): DSGVTQTPKHLITATGQRVTLRCSPRSGDLSVYWYQQSLDQGLQFLIQYYNGEERAKGNILERFSAQQFPDLHSELNLSSLELGDSALYFCASSVGLAANIQYFGAGTRLSVL.

This clonotype was counted between two and nine times. The rearrangement joins TRBV5-1 to TRBJ2-1; TRBD1 aligns across 10 bases. The trim removed 9 bases at V and 9 bases at J, leaving 12 bases unmatched. The CDR3 totals 14 residues. Germline loops: CDR1 SGHRS, CDR2 YFSETQ. The CDR3 spells CATAGTGEGIEQFF. The CDR3 DNA reads as TGCGCCACGGCAGGGACAGGGGAGGGTATTGAGCAGTTCTTC. Complete variable domain (other parts from reference TRBV5-1 and TRBJ2-1): KAGVTQTPRYLIKTRGQQVTLSCSPISGHRSVSWYQQTPGQGLQFLFEYFSETQRNKGNFPGRFSGRQFSNSRSEMNVSTLELGDSALYLCATAGTGEGIEQFFGPGTRLTVL.

The CDR3 loop is CASSQETVRGTEAFF. CDR3 nucleotides: TGCGCCAGCAGCCAAGAGACCGTGAGGGGCACTGAAGCTTTCTTT. This chain uses TRBV4-1 with TRBJ1-1; a weak D match, TRBD1 (5 bases). The germline V gene encodes CDR1 MGHRA and CDR2 YSYEKL. The CDR3 spans 15 residues. V gave up 0 bases and J gave up 4 bases, with 12 bases separating them.

This clonotype showed up many times. The chain has TRBV4-1 and TRBJ2-3; maybe TRBD2 (7 bases). V was clipped by 5 bases and J by 3 bases, with 15 bases between them. The germline V gene encodes CDR1 MGHRA and CDR2 YSYEKL. CDR3 length: 15 amino acids. Here the CDR3 DNA reads TGCGCCAGCAGCTCATCGGGGGGCGCGACAGATACGCAGTATTTT. Its translation is CASSSSGGATDTQYF.

This chain joins TRBV12-3 or TRBV12-4 and TRBJ1-5; TRBD1 matches 7 bases. Trimming at V came to 7 bases and at J to 5 bases, leaving 8 bases not matched to a gene. This CDR3 has 14 residues. CDR3 nucleotide sequence: TGTGCCAGCACTGGGAGGGGGCGCGATCAGCCCCAGCATTTT. Encoded protein: CASTGRGRDQPQHF.

This rearrangement joins TRBV20-1 to TRBJ1-1, with 8 bases identical to TRBD1. Germline loops: CDR1 DFQATT, CDR2 SNEGSKA (reference sequence). The CDR3 is 12 residues long. With V trimmed by 3 bases and J by 11 bases, 8 bases remained unmatched. The CDR3 sequence: CSASRGTGSAFF. CDR3 bases: TGCAGTGCTAGTAGGGGGACAGGCTCGGCTTTCTTT.

The J gene is TRBJ2-5, the V gene TRBV7-9; a weak D match, TRBD2 (6 bases). Looked up from germline, CDR1 is SEHNR and CDR2 is FQNEAQ (reference sequence). The V end lost 1 base, the J end lost 3 bases, and 15 bases lay between the germline ends. This CDR3 has 16 amino acids. This CDR3 reads CASSLGGWRGKETQYF. In DNA form, the CDR3 reads TGTGCCAGCAGCTTAGGAGGATGGAGGGGAAAAGAGACCCAGTACTTC.

This clonotype was seen a handful of times. This rearrangement joins TRBV10-3 to TRBJ2-5, with D possibly matching TRBD2 (5 bases). The germline V gene encodes CDR1 ENHRY and CDR2 SYGVKD. The CDR3 contains 16 residues. V was pared by 0 bases and J by 5 bases, with 16 bases between. The CDR3 is CAISESLISWEETQYF. Written as DNA, the CDR3 is TGTGCCATCAGTGAGTCACTGATATCATGGGAGGAGACCCAGTACTTC.

The chain employs TRBV24-1 and TRBJ1-1; perhaps TRBD1 as D (5 bases). Germline CDR1 and CDR2: KGHDR and SFDVKD. The CDR3 is made up of 13 amino acids. The ends were cut back, 7 bases at V and 2 bases at J, with 10 bases in the middle. The CDR3 coding sequence is TGTGCCACCAGAAAGACAGTTAACACTGAAGCTTTCTTT. Translation: CATRKTVNTEAFF.

The chain links TRBV7-9 to TRBJ2-1, with a weak D call TRBD1 (5 bases). From germline, CDR1 is SEHNR and CDR2 FQNEAQ (reference sequence). CDR3 length: 16 amino acids. Trimming took 2 bases from V and 2 from J, leaving 13 bases between them. In nucleotides, the CDR3 is TGTGCCAGCAGCTTAATCCAGGGCAATACCTACAATGAGCAGTTCTTC. It encodes CASSLIQGNTYNEQFF.

This clonotype was seen more than once but under ten times. This chain joins TRBV6-5 and TRBJ1-5; perhaps TRBD1 as D (5 bases). Germline CDR1 and CDR2: MNHEY and SVGAGI. Trimming took 7 bases from V and 2 from J, leaving 18 bases between them. The CDR3 extends over 16 amino acids. CDR3 residues: CASTQEGRAGNQPQHF. Written as DNA, the CDR3 is TGTGCCAGCACTCAGGAGGGCAGGGCCGGCAATCAGCCCCAGCATTTT.

This clonotype was counted only a few times. The J gene is TRBJ1-2, the V gene TRBV7-2, with D maybe TRBD1 (5 bases). This CDR3 region has 16 residues. Per germline, CDR1 SGHTA and CDR2 FQGNSA. The V and J ends lost 5 bases and 4 bases respectively, with 20 bases between them. The DNA for the CDR3 is TGTGCCAGCAGCCCCCCCCCCGCGGGCGGGGGCTATGGCTACACCTTC. This encodes CASSPPPAGGGYGYTF.

This chain joins TRBV7-3 and TRBJ1-3; D is possibly TRBD1 (5 bases). CDR1 and CDR2 from the germline V gene are SGHTA and FQGTGA. Trimming took off 5 bases at V and 2 bases at J, with 10 bases between the two ends. This CDR3 is built from 14 residues. CDR3 DNA: TGTGCCAGCAGCCGGGGGATGACTGGAAACACCATATATTTT. This sequence encodes CASSRGMTGNTIYF.

The chain combines TRBV7-2 with TRBJ1-6, with TRBD1 identical over 9 bases. Germline V CDR1 and CDR2: SGHTA, FQGNSA. The trim removed 3 bases at V and 7 bases at J, leaving 10 bases unmatched. This CDR3 contains 17 residues. CDR3 sequence: CASSFMSFGTGNSPLHF. The CDR3 region has the DNA TGTGCCAGCAGCTTTATGAGTTTCGGGACAGGGAATTCACCCCTCCACTTT.

In its sample, this clonotype was seen a few times. The CDR3 DNA is TGTGCCAGCAGTTTACGTCTAACGTATGAGCAGTTCTTC. This translates into CASSLRLTYEQFF. This chain uses TRBV6-2 or TRBV6-3 with TRBJ2-1, with unresolved D. CDR1 and CDR2 (germline): MNHEY, SVGEGT. The CDR3 sequence is 13 residues long. Trimming removed 4 bases from V and 8 bases from J, with 12 bases in between.

The genes are TRBV4-2 and TRBJ2-3, with D perhaps matching TRBD2 (5 bases). Germline-derived CDR1 and CDR2 are LGHNA and YNFKEQ. The V end was cut by 0 bases, the J end by 5 bases, with 9 bases between. This CDR3 has 14 residues. The DNA of the CDR3 is TGTGCCAGCAGCCAAGATCACGAGGGAGATACGCAGTATTTT. It codes for CASSQDHEGDTQYF.

The chain links TRBV7-2 to TRBJ2-3; 11 nucleotides line up with TRBD2. The CDR3 covers 16 residues. In germline, CDR1 is SGHTA, CDR2 FQGNSA. The ends lost 6 bases at V and 2 bases at J; junction bases unmatched: 7. In DNA form, the CDR3 reads TGTGCCAGCAGTTTACTAGCGGGGGCCCTCACAGATACGCAGTATTTT. This sequence encodes CASSLLAGALTDTQYF.

The sample holds a few counts of this clonotype. The chain uses TRBV12-3 or TRBV12-4 and TRBJ1-2; D not resolved. V was cut by 6 bases and J by 0 bases, with 5 bases left in between. The CDR3 has 12 residues. CDR3 loop: CASRKPNYGYTF. The CDR3 nucleotides read TGTGCCAGCAGAAAGCCTAACTATGGCTACACCTTC.

V is TRBV12-3 or TRBV12-4 and J is TRBJ1-2; TRBD1 is a possible D gene (6 bases). CDR3 length: 13 residues. Trimming removed 6 bases from V and 5 bases from J, with 13 bases in between. Written as DNA, the CDR3 is TGTGCCAGCAGCCAAGGACAGCGTTATGGCTACACCTTC. It encodes CASSQGQRYGYTF.

This clonotype turned up a few times. CDR3 nucleotides: TGTGCCAGCAGCTCTGGACAGACAACTAATGAAAAACTGTTTTTT. Protein: CASSSGQTTNEKLFF. V gene TRBV7-9 combines with J gene TRBJ1-4, with D possibly TRBD1 on 6 matching bases. The CDR3 is 15 residues long. Germline-derived CDR1 and CDR2 are SEHNR and FQNEAQ (reference sequence). V was clipped by 4 bases and J by 0 bases, with 9 bases between them.

The chain links TRBV28 to TRBJ1-4; no definite D call. The CDR3 covers 14 residues. V gave up 8 bases and J gave up 8 bases, with 18 bases separating them. The germline V gene has CDR1 MDHEN and CDR2 SYDVKM. CDR3 in amino acids: CASGLAGRDEKLFF. The CDR3 DNA is TGTGCCAGCGGCCTGGCAGGACGAGACGAAAAACTGTTTTTT.